The rows below give T cell receptor beta chains drawn from one sample of a study of CD8+ T cells in alopecia areata. Method: immunoSEQ multiplex PCR; TCRdb's copy keeps in-frame clones and lacks some. In the table there are 150,000 to 200,000 clones, less than 75% of which are singletons. Source: CD8+ T cells sorted from blood, taken at week 0. The receptors come from a human donor with alopecia areata. Both conserved end residues are part of each CDR3. Each record gives: CDR3 protein, J gene, D gene, V gene. D genes are given only for firm matches.

cdr3_aa: CASSPGGGSNQPQHF; j_call: TRBJ1-5; d_call: .; v_call: TRBV27
cdr3_aa: CASSRTGVEQYF; j_call: TRBJ2-7; d_call: TRBD1; v_call: TRBV5-1
cdr3_aa: CASSWGANTGELFF; j_call: TRBJ2-2; d_call: .; v_call: TRBV27
cdr3_aa: CASSYGGSPLHF; j_call: TRBJ1-6; d_call: .; v_call: TRBV6-5
cdr3_aa: CSESQGLSTEAFF; j_call: TRBJ1-1; d_call: .; v_call: TRBV29-1
cdr3_aa: CAGSLGPNTQYF; j_call: TRBJ2-3; d_call: .; v_call: TRBV5-6
cdr3_aa: CASSYLEGADAFF; j_call: TRBJ1-1; d_call: TRBD1; v_call: TRBV7-9
cdr3_aa: CASSVSNRDYEQYF; j_call: TRBJ2-7; d_call: .; v_call: TRBV9
cdr3_aa: CASSVEEDSYQPQHF; j_call: TRBJ1-5; d_call: .; v_call: TRBV9
cdr3_aa: CASSLVARGETQYF; j_call: TRBJ2-5; d_call: .; v_call: TRBV5-1
cdr3_aa: CSVDGGANEQYF; j_call: TRBJ2-7; d_call: TRBD2; v_call: TRBV29-1
cdr3_aa: CSGHRDPQETQYF; j_call: TRBJ2-5; d_call: .; v_call: TRBV29-1
cdr3_aa: CASSLRHNSPLHF; j_call: TRBJ1-6; d_call: .; v_call: TRBV13
cdr3_aa: CASSLSVETQYF; j_call: TRBJ2-5; d_call: .; v_call: TRBV5-6
cdr3_aa: CASRASYGYTF; j_call: TRBJ1-2; d_call: .; v_call: TRBV6-5
cdr3_aa: CASSLVGLVEETQYF; j_call: TRBJ2-5; d_call: TRBD2; v_call: TRBV7-7
cdr3_aa: CASSPKDSVYGYTF; j_call: TRBJ1-2; d_call: .; v_call: TRBV9
cdr3_aa: CATSRDRASPKNYGYTF; j_call: TRBJ1-2; d_call: .; v_call: TRBV15
cdr3_aa: CASSHARGSSYNSPLHF; j_call: TRBJ1-6; d_call: .; v_call: TRBV4-1
cdr3_aa: CASSVGGGNQPQHF; j_call: TRBJ1-5; d_call: .; v_call: TRBV9
cdr3_aa: CAWSARDTRRWDTQYF; j_call: TRBJ2-3; d_call: .; v_call: TRBV30
cdr3_aa: CASSFGLAGNIQYF; j_call: TRBJ2-4; d_call: .; v_call: TRBV13
cdr3_aa: CAWSWGQGAYEQYF; j_call: TRBJ2-7; d_call: TRBD1; v_call: TRBV30
cdr3_aa: CAWSVWNQETQYF; j_call: TRBJ2-5; d_call: .; v_call: TRBV30
cdr3_aa: CASSQGPSGANVLTF; j_call: TRBJ2-6; d_call: .; v_call: TRBV7-7
cdr3_aa: CASSEGNSYGYTF; j_call: TRBJ1-2; d_call: .; v_call: TRBV19
cdr3_aa: CASSVGSESSYNEQFF; j_call: TRBJ2-1; d_call: .; v_call: TRBV9
cdr3_aa: CASSSLGGTGANVLTF; j_call: TRBJ2-6; d_call: .; v_call: TRBV27
cdr3_aa: CASSEGGYTF; j_call: TRBJ1-2; d_call: .; v_call: TRBV6-1
cdr3_aa: CASSIGVVDTQYF; j_call: TRBJ2-3; d_call: .; v_call: TRBV19
cdr3_aa: CASSLLVNTEAFF; j_call: TRBJ1-1; d_call: .; v_call: TRBV5-1
cdr3_aa: CSVEGQGLDYGYTF; j_call: TRBJ1-2; d_call: TRBD1; v_call: TRBV29-1
cdr3_aa: CSVEAPEKPYEQYF; j_call: TRBJ2-7; d_call: .; v_call: TRBV29-1
cdr3_aa: CSAIPTENTEAFF; j_call: TRBJ1-1; d_call: .; v_call: TRBV29-1
cdr3_aa: CASSHVSTSSYEQYF; j_call: TRBJ2-7; d_call: .; v_call: TRBV19
cdr3_aa: CSVEDPGLINYGYTF; j_call: TRBJ1-2; d_call: .; v_call: TRBV29-1
cdr3_aa: CARPSPGRSQETQYF; j_call: TRBJ2-5; d_call: .; v_call: TRBV7-4
cdr3_aa: CASSQVSADTQYF; j_call: TRBJ2-3; d_call: .; v_call: TRBV4-1
cdr3_aa: CASSQYFGTQGFF; j_call: TRBJ2-1; d_call: .; v_call: TRBV14
cdr3_aa: CASSLARTGGDTGELFF; j_call: TRBJ2-2; d_call: TRBD1; v_call: TRBV7-6
cdr3_aa: CASSLWTGGSGANVLTF; j_call: TRBJ2-6; d_call: .; v_call: TRBV5-5
cdr3_aa: CASSSRGQGRQETQYF; j_call: TRBJ2-5; d_call: .; v_call: TRBV5-1
cdr3_aa: CASSQGRGARGHEQYF; j_call: TRBJ2-7; d_call: .; v_call: TRBV4-1
cdr3_aa: CASSSDRNRYEQYF; j_call: TRBJ2-7; d_call: TRBD1; v_call: TRBV5-6
cdr3_aa: CASSLSVWDTQYF; j_call: TRBJ2-3; d_call: .; v_call: TRBV23-1
cdr3_aa: CASSLEQFQDNEQFF; j_call: TRBJ2-1; d_call: .; v_call: TRBV5-1
cdr3_aa: CASGLPPTTNRASDTEAFF; j_call: TRBJ1-1; d_call: .; v_call: TRBV12-5
cdr3_aa: CSVADGTF; j_call: TRBJ1-2; d_call: .; v_call: TRBV29-1
cdr3_aa: CASSEGGTGPAGKLFF; j_call: TRBJ1-4; d_call: TRBD1; v_call: TRBV2
cdr3_aa: CASRSIGEQFF; j_call: TRBJ2-1; d_call: .; v_call: TRBV19
cdr3_aa: CASSSGRGGGDEQFF; j_call: TRBJ2-1; d_call: .; v_call: TRBV6-6
cdr3_aa: CASSQYNEQFF; j_call: TRBJ2-1; d_call: .; v_call: TRBV6-5
cdr3_aa: CASSSQRGQPQHF; j_call: TRBJ1-5; d_call: .; v_call: TRBV13